The 27 T cell receptor beta chains below were found in one sample sequenced in a study of somatic mutations in cytotoxic T cells in rheumatoid arthritis. Generated by immunoSEQ multiplex PCR, the TCRdb table keeps only in-frame clones and is missing some. The sample records about 25,000 clones, roughly 69% being singletons. What was sequenced was CD8+ T cells sorted from blood. These receptors originate from a young woman in good health.

The sample holds a few counts of this clone. This chain joins TRBV28 and TRBJ2-1; 7 bases align to TRBD2. After removal of 2 bases from V and 5 bases from J, the junction contained 12 bases not matched to a gene. CDR3 length equals 17 residues. Germline CDR1 MDHEN, CDR2 SYDVKM. The CDR3 loop is CASSLGGEASVHNEQFF. In DNA, the CDR3 is TGTGCCAGCAGTTTAGGGGGGGAGGCTAGCGTCCACAATGAGCAGTTCTTC.

This clone showed up just once. The J gene is TRBJ2-3, the V gene TRBV11-3; 11 positions agree with TRBD1. Germline CDR1 reads SGHNT; CDR2 reads YENEEA. This CDR3 contains 16 residues. The junction had 6 bases not matched to a gene; V was cut back by 5 bases and J by 2 bases. CDR3 amino acids: CASSLGQGANTDTQYF. The CDR3 coding sequence is TGTGCCAGCAGCCTAGGACAGGGGGCTAACACAGATACGCAGTATTTT.

V and J are TRBV7-9 and TRBJ1-5; D gene ambiguous. The V end lost 5 bases, the J end lost 1 base, and 6 bases lay between the germline ends. The CDR3 has 13 amino acids. Germline-derived CDR1 and CDR2 are SEHNR and FQNEAQ (reference sequence). CDR3 DNA: TGTGCCAGCAGCCAGGCCAGCAATCAGCCCCAGCATTTT. This encodes CASSQASNQPQHF.

The rearrangement links TRBV6-6 to TRBJ2-7, with D possibly being TRBD1 (6 bases). Germline V gives CDR1 MNHNY, CDR2 SVGAGI (reference sequence). The CDR3 has 13 amino acids. Between the trimmed V and J ends, which lost 5 bases and 3 bases, there was a span of 11 bases. The DNA of the CDR3 is TGTGCCAGCAGTCCCGACAGGTTCTACGAGCAGTACGTC. It yields the protein CASSPDRFYEQYV.

This sequence joins TRBV29-1 and TRBJ2-2; D unclear. The V gene's germline CDR1 is SQVTM and CDR2 ANQGSEA. This CDR3 has 11 residues. The CDR3 reads CSAVEDGELFF. CDR3 nucleotides: TGCAGTGCGGTAGAAGACGGGGAGCTGTTTTTT.

The chain employs TRBV28 and TRBJ2-2; D gene unclear. V was trimmed by 2 bases and J by 0 bases, leaving 7 bases between them. CDR3 size: 15 residues. The germline V gene encodes CDR1 MDHEN and CDR2 SYDVKM. CDR3 DNA sequence: TGTGCCAGCAGTTTACGGACGGCGAACACCGGGGAGCTGTTTTTT. Translated: CASSLRTANTGELFF.

This clone turned up a few times. V gene TRBV30 combines with J gene TRBJ2-7; D is perhaps TRBD2 (7 bases). This CDR3 contains 14 residues. CDR1 is GTSNPN and CDR2 is SVGIG in the germline V gene (reference sequence). V was trimmed by 7 bases and J by 6 bases, leaving 22 bases between them. Written as DNA, the CDR3 is TGTGCCTCCGTTGGGGGGGCGTCGATCCCCGAGCAGTACGTC. Protein product: CASVGGASIPEQYV.

The gene calls are TRBV10-3 and TRBJ2-5, with TRBD2 matching over 11 bases. The trim removed 11 bases at V and 0 bases at J, leaving 5 bases unmatched. This CDR3 has 14 residues. The germline gives CDR1 ENHRY, CDR2 SYGVKD. CDR3 DNA: TGTGCCGTCTATAGCGGGGGGGACCAAGAGACCCAGTACTTC. Protein: CAVYSGGDQETQYF.

In its sample, this clone was seen a few times. The chain joins TRBV14 to TRBJ1-2, with 7 bases matching TRBD1. This CDR3 is built from 13 residues. Germline loops: CDR1 SGHDN, CDR2 FVKESK. The J segment lost 8 bases and the V segment lost 4 bases, leaving 7 bases of the junction unmatched. CDR3 loop: CASSPHRGDGYTF. CDR3 bases: TGTGCCAGCAGCCCCCACAGGGGTGACGGCTACACCTTC. Combining the CDR3 with reference TRBV14 and TRBJ1-2 gives the whole variable domain EAGVTQFPSHSVIEKGQTVTLRCDPISGHDNLYWYRRVMGKEIKFLLHFVKESKQDESGMPNNRFLAERTGGTYSTLKVQPAELEDSGVYFCASSPHRGDGYTFGSGTRLTVV.

A word on this clone: The sample has other DNA sequences that encode this CDR3 too. This chain links TRBV6-6 with TRBJ1-6; 7 positions agree with TRBD1. CDR1 MNHNY and CDR2 SVGAGI come from the germline V gene (reference sequence). This CDR3 is built from 16 residues. Losses at the gene ends were 2 bases for V and 9 bases for J; bases not matched to a gene: 10. CDR3 in DNA: TGTGCCAGCAGTTACCTCACAGGGGAAACAGGTTCACCCCTCCACTTT. Amino acids: CASSYLTGETGSPLHF.

This chain joins TRBV16 and TRBJ1-5; tentative D call: TRBD1 (6 bases). Germline-derived CDR1 and CDR2 are KGHSY and FQNENV. V lost 4 bases and J lost 4, with 11 bases in between. The CDR3 spans 14 residues. CDR3 sequence reads: CASSLVQGNQPQHF. The DNA for the CDR3 is TGTGCCAGCAGCCTCGTACAGGGTAATCAGCCCCAGCATTTT.

The chain has TRBV5-8 and TRBJ1-1; 8 bases match TRBD1. The CDR3 totals 15 residues. Germline V gives CDR1 SGHTS, CDR2 YDEGEE. Losses at the gene ends were 4 bases for V and 5 bases for J; bases not matched to a gene: 10. The CDR3 DNA reads as TGTGCCAGCAGCGAAGTTCAGGGGGCATGGACTGAAGCTTTCTTT. It translates to CASSEVQGAWTEAFF.

The J gene is TRBJ2-3, the V gene TRBV13; 7 bases line up with TRBD2. Losses at the gene ends were 6 bases for V and 4 bases for J; bases not matched to a gene: 10. The CDR3 totals 15 residues. Germline-derived CDR1 and CDR2 are PRHDT and FYEKMQ (reference sequence). The CDR3 sequence: CASRSRDYASDTQYF. The CDR3 nucleotides read TGTGCCAGCAGATCCCGGGACTACGCGTCAGATACGCAGTATTTT.

The chain is built from TRBV2 and TRBJ1-4; D possibly corresponds to TRBD1 (5 bases). This CDR3 region has 13 residues. CDR1 is SNHLY and CDR2 is FYNNEI in the germline V gene. V was cut by 6 bases and J by 14 bases, with 19 bases left in between. CDR3 bases: TGTGCCAGCAGCCTATTTCCTGGGGAGGGGCTGTTTTTT. Its protein is CASSLFPGEGLFF.

The chain combines TRBV18 with TRBJ2-7; no definite D call. In germline, CDR1 is KGHSH, CDR2 LQKENI. The V end lost 6 bases, the J end lost 0 bases, and 12 bases lay between the germline ends. The CDR3 is made up of 14 amino acids. The CDR3 loop reads CASSGSGTSYEQYV. The CDR3 nucleotides are TGTGCCAGCTCCGGCAGTGGAACCTCCTACGAGCAGTACGTC.

CDR3 sequence reads: CASSGTSGSYGSRNEQFF. The CDR3 coding sequence is TGTGCCAGCAGCGGGACTAGCGGGAGCTATGGGTCGAGAAATGAGCAGTTCTTC. The chain employs TRBV2 and TRBJ2-1, with 14 bases matching TRBD2. Germline CDR1 SNHLY, CDR2 FYNNEI. Trimming took 6 bases from V and 7 from J; bases not matched to a gene: 14. The CDR3 consists of 18 residues. Supplemented by reference TRBV2 and TRBJ2-1, the full variable domain reads EPEVTQTPSHQVTQMGQEVILRCVPISNHLYFYWYRQILGQKVEFLVSFYNNEISEKSEIFDDQFSVERPDGSNFTLKIRSTKLEDSAMYFCASSGTSGSYGSRNEQFFGPGTRLTVL.

This clone has a single count. The chain uses TRBV7-9 and TRBJ2-1, with D unclear. The CDR3 contains 13 residues. Trimming removed 2 bases from V and 0 bases from J, with 2 bases in between. Germline lookup yields CDR1 SEHNR and CDR2 FQNEAQ (reference sequence). The CDR3 bases are TGTGCCAGCAGCTTAAGCTCCTACAATGAGCAGTTCTTC. This sequence encodes CASSLSSYNEQFF.

The V gene is TRBV7-3, the J gene TRBJ2-1; TRBD2 agrees at 8 bases. Per the germline V gene, CDR1 is SGHTA and CDR2 is FQGTGA. Trimming at V came to 2 bases and at J to 4 bases, leaving 7 bases not matched to a gene. The CDR3 extends over 16 amino acids. This CDR3 is CASSLVGGGNYNEQFF. As DNA, the CDR3 is TGTGCCAGCAGCTTAGTAGGCGGGGGGAATTACAATGAGCAGTTCTTC.

V usage is TRBV5-4 and J usage is TRBJ1-1; D ambiguous. V was pared by 0 bases and J by 4 bases, with 13 bases between. The germline V gene encodes CDR1 SGHNT and CDR2 YYREEE (reference sequence). This CDR3 comprises 15 residues. Written as DNA, the CDR3 is TGTGCCAGCAGCTTGGCGGGTCCGGGAAGCACTGAAGCTTTCTTT. Its protein is CASSLAGPGSTEAFF.

J is TRBJ1-1 and V is TRBV4-1, with no clear D. CDR3 length: 12 amino acids. CDR1 is MGHRA, CDR2 YSYEKL, per germline. Deletions cut 1 base from V and 5 bases from J, with 5 bases between. The chain's CDR3 is CASSQGLTEAFF. CDR3 DNA: TGCGCCAGCAGCCAAGGGTTAACTGAAGCTTTCTTT.

The V gene is TRBV7-9, the J gene TRBJ2-7; either TRBD1 or TRBD2 may fit D (6 bases each). With 5 bases removed from V and 3 bases from J, the gap between germline ends came to 17 bases. The CDR3 has 15 residues. Germline CDR1 reads SEHNR; CDR2 reads FQNEAQ (reference sequence). The CDR3 spells CASSPGKGGLYEQYV. CDR3 bases: TGTGCCAGCAGCCCCGGTAAGGGGGGCCTCTACGAGCAGTACGTC.

This clone was observed a handful of times. This chain uses TRBV4-1 with TRBJ1-1; D unresolved. Trimming stripped 1 base from V and 1 base from J, with 13 bases between. CDR1 is MGHRA, CDR2 YSYEKL, per germline. The CDR3 covers 16 residues. CDR3: CASSQGGRAANTEAFF. The CDR3 bases are TGCGCCAGCAGCCAAGGAGGTAGGGCGGCGAACACTGAAGCTTTCTTT.

This chain joins TRBV5-1 and TRBJ2-1; 9 bases agree with TRBD2. In germline, CDR1 is SGHRS, CDR2 YFSETQ. This CDR3 has 16 residues. Trimming cost V 0 bases and J 3 bases; bases outside gene matches: 4. CDR3 DNA sequence: TGCGCCAGCAGCTTGGCGGCGGGGGGGATCTACAATGAGCAGTTCTTC. Protein product: CASSLAAGGIYNEQFF.

In its sample, this clone was seen once. This sequence joins TRBV4-1 and TRBJ1-1, with D possibly matching TRBD1 (5 bases). CDR1 and CDR2 from the germline V gene are MGHRA and YSYEKL. V was cut by 1 base and J by 7 bases, with 10 bases left in between. The CDR3 length is 13 residues. The CDR3 here is CASSQVRGIEAFF. DNA for the CDR3: TGCGCCAGCAGCCAAGTTCGGGGGATTGAAGCTTTCTTT.

V usage is TRBV27 and J usage is TRBJ2-1, with TRBD1 identical over 9 bases. This CDR3 region has 15 residues. The junction had 7 bases not matched to a gene; V was cut back by 7 bases and J by 3 bases. Looked up from germline, CDR1 is MNHEY and CDR2 is SMNVEV (reference sequence). The CDR3 protein is CASKPGTGNYNEQFF. The CDR3 coding sequence is TGTGCCAGCAAACCCGGGACAGGGAACTACAATGAGCAGTTCTTC.

Of note for this clone: A read error may produce the germline difference seen at one junction end. This chain connects TRBV13 to TRBJ1-3; D is ambiguous. The germline V gene has CDR1 PRHDT and CDR2 FYEKMQ (reference sequence). The CDR3 contains 14 residues. The CDR3 here is CASTLSGAGNTIYF. CDR3 nucleotide sequence: TGTGCCAGCACCTTATCGGGTGCTGGAAACACCATATATTTT.

The chain combines TRBV27 with TRBJ2-3; 14 bases map to TRBD2. The trim removed 5 bases at V and 2 bases at J, leaving 3 bases unmatched. Germline assignment: CDR1 MNHEY and CDR2 SMNVEV (reference sequence). The CDR3 covers 16 residues. CDR3 DNA sequence: TGTGCCAGCAGTGTGGGACTAGCGGGGGACACAGATACGCAGTATTTT. Translation: CASSVGLAGDTDTQYF.